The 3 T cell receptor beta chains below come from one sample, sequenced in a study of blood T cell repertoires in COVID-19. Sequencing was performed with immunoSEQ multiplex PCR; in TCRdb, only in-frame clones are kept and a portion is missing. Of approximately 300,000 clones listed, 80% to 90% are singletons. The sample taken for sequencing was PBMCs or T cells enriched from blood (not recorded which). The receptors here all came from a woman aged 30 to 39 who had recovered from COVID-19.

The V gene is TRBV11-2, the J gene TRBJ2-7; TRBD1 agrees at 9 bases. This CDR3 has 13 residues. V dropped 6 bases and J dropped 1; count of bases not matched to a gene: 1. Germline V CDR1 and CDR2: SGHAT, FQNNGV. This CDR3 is CASRGQGSYEQYF. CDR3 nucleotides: TGTGCCAGCAGGGGACAGGGTTCCTACGAGCAGTACTTC.

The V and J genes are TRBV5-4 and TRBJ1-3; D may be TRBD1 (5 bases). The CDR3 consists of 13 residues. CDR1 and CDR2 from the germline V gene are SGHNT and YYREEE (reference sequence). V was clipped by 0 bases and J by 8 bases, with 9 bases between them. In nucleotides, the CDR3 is TGTGCCAGCAGCTTGGCCGGGGGAGACACCATATATTTT. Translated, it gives CASSLAGGDTIYF.

CDR3 sequence: CASSPREKTFSYEQYF. Here the CDR3 DNA reads TGTGCCAGTAGTCCGAGAGAGAAGACATTTTCCTACGAGCAGTACTTC. The V gene is TRBV19, the J gene TRBJ2-7, with D unresolved. Germline V lookup: CDR1 LNHDA, CDR2 SQIVND (reference sequence). CDR3 size: 16 residues. V was clipped by 5 bases and J by 1 base, with 18 bases between them.